This TCR beta chain was profiled in a study of control samples from healthy donors and cancer patients. The repertoire was sequenced with immunoSEQ multiplex PCR; TCRdb's copy has only in-frame clones and lacks some. The sample lists about 150,000 clones; around 95% were seen once. The material sequenced was blood. This TCR derives from a woman aged 40 to 49 in good health.

The chain's CDR3 is CASRGTGSYLLGNTIYF. The DNA for the CDR3 is TGCGCCAGCAGAGGGACAGGTTCCTACTTACTGGGAAACACCATATATTTT. V and J are TRBV23-1 and TRBJ1-3, with 8 bases fitting TRBD1. TRBV23-1 is an ORF for which the function is uncertain. With 6 bases clipped from V and 4 bases from J, the junction kept 14 bases outside the gene matches. This CDR3 comprises 17 residues.